The clone carrying this T cell receptor (beta chain) was found a few times. The entry originates in a study of early T cells in non-severe SARS-CoV-2 infection. Looking at the study overall: With bulk RNA from unsorted whole blood as input, sequencing yielded unpaired chains.

Germline assignment: CDR1 WSHSY and CDR2 SAAADI. This CDR3 comprises 17 residues. V was pared by 4 bases and J by 4 bases, with 14 bases of the junction left unmatched. Tagging with unique molecular identifiers was applied to individual cDNA molecules. TCRdb re-derived calls from the 5' RACE reads in MiXCR, one entry per CDR3 protein. The sample holds tens of thousands of distinct CDR3 sequences, about 12% seen once. The sample consisted of whole blood. The chain employs TRBV10-2 and TRBJ2-3, with 7 nucleotides matching TRBD2. This sequence originates from an adult who was a healthcare worker with PCR-confirmed SARS-CoV-2 infection or an uninfected control (not recorded which). CDR3: CASSGSSGSLAADTQYF. Here the CDR3 DNA reads TGCGCCAGCAGTGGGTCCTCGGGGAGCCTAGCGGCAGATACGCAGTATTTT.